One sample yielded the 15 T cell receptor beta chains listed below, sequenced in a study of shared clonotypes between healthy human individuals. Data came from immunoSEQ multiplex PCR; TCRdb stores just in-frame clones and leaves some out. Altogether 230,000 or so clones are present, approximately 70% being singletons, with the ten largest covering more than 9.5%. The sequenced sample consisted of memory CD4+ T cells sorted from blood. As to subset: CD45RA-negative fraction. These receptors were taken from a man aged 25-45 years in good health.

This chain joins TRBV19 and TRBJ2-7, with D uncertain. V was clipped by 5 bases and J by 6 bases, with 14 bases between them. The germline V gene has CDR1 LNHDA and CDR2 SQIVND (reference sequence). The CDR3 runs 13 residues. The CDR3 nucleotides read TGTGCCAGTAGTTCCGGGTGGGTGAGCGAGCAGTACTTC. Translating it yields CASSSGWVSEQYF.

The CDR3 region is CASSQQQGWEQYF. CDR3 in DNA: TGTGCCAGCAGCCAACAACAGGGGTGGGAGCAGTACTTC. V is TRBV14 and J is TRBJ2-7, with 7 positions matching TRBD1. V was clipped by 2 bases and J by 7 bases; unmatched bases: 5. CDR3 length equals 13 residues. Per the germline V gene, CDR1 is SGHDN and CDR2 is FVKESK.

The J gene is TRBJ1-5, the V gene TRBV19; D remains ambiguous. Germline V gives CDR1 LNHDA, CDR2 SQIVND (reference sequence). V was trimmed by 5 bases and J by 2 bases, leaving 13 bases between them. The CDR3 is made up of 15 amino acids. CDR3 bases: TGTGCCAGTAGTCCCCTCGGGCAGGGCAATCAGCCCCAGCATTTT. It is translated as CASSPLGQGNQPQHF.

V is TRBV5-6 and J is TRBJ2-5; TRBD2 matches 9 bases. The CDR3 is made up of 15 amino acids. Per germline, CDR1 SGHDT and CDR2 YYEEEE. The trim removed 4 bases at V and 3 bases at J, leaving 7 bases unmatched. The CDR3 nucleotides are TGTGCCAGCAGCCGTTTACTAGCGGGCAAAGAGACCCAGTACTTC. The encoded protein is CASSRLLAGKETQYF.

The chain employs TRBV7-7 and TRBJ2-1; D call uncertain. The CDR3 is made up of 13 amino acids. The V gene lost 3 bases and the J gene lost 5 bases, with 8 bases spanning the gap. Germline-derived CDR1 and CDR2 are SSHAT and FNYEAQ (reference sequence). The CDR3 nucleotides are TGTGCCAGCAGCTTGGGTGTAAACAATGAGCAGTTCTTC. Its protein product is CASSLGVNNEQFF.

Worth noting for this clone: At the DNA level, this CDR3 is encoded by other sequences in the same sample as well. The rearrangement joins TRBV5-1 to TRBJ2-3; D gene unclear. Germline V CDR1 and CDR2: SGHRS, YFSETQ. V gave up 0 bases and J gave up 0 bases, with 8 bases separating them. This CDR3 has 15 amino acids. The CDR3 DNA reads as TGCGCCAGCAGCTTGGACGGTACTAGCACAGATACGCAGTATTTT. As protein: CASSLDGTSTDTQYF.

The rearrangement joins TRBV2 to TRBJ2-2; the match to TRBD2 covers 9 bases. Germline CDR1 SNHLY, CDR2 FYNNEI. The CDR3 extends over 16 amino acids. V dropped 4 bases and J dropped 2; count of bases not matched to a gene: 5. CDR3 amino acids: CASSVAAGGNTGELFF. DNA for the CDR3: TGTGCCAGCAGTGTGGCAGCGGGAGGTAACACCGGGGAGCTGTTTTTT.

This chain links TRBV11-2 with TRBJ2-7, with unresolved D. V lost 5 bases to trimming and J lost 3 bases, with 20 bases between them. The V gene's germline CDR1 is SGHAT and CDR2 FQNNGV. This CDR3 has 16 amino acids. CDR3 DNA: TGTGCCAGCAGCCCGGGCCCCGCGGCTATAGGCTACGAGCAGTACTTC. The encoded protein is CASSPGPAAIGYEQYF. The full variable domain, rest sourced from reference TRBV11-2 and TRBJ2-7, is EAGVAQSPRYKIIEKRQSVAFWCNPISGHATLYWYQQILGQGPKLLIQFQNNGVVDDSQLPKDRFSAERLKGVDSTLKIQPAKLEDSAVYLCASSPGPAAIGYEQYFGPGTRLTVT.

The rearrangement joins TRBV6-5 to TRBJ1-5; the D is unclear. Germline CDR1 MNHEY, CDR2 SVGAGI. Between the trimmed V and J ends, which lost 3 bases and 9 bases, there was a span of 9 bases. CDR3 length equals 12 residues. CDR3 amino acids: CASSYPGGPQHF. The CDR3 DNA is TGTGCCAGCAGTTATCCGGGTGGGCCCCAGCATTTT.

This clone was picked up a small number of times. The gene calls are TRBV28 and TRBJ2-1, with 11 bases matching TRBD2. The V gene's germline CDR1 is MDHEN and CDR2 SYDVKM. Trimming cost V 11 bases and J 8 bases; bases outside gene matches: 11. This CDR3 comprises 14 residues. The CDR3 DNA follows: TGTGCCTCAATCCCTAGCGGGAGGAATGATGAGCAGTTCTTC. Its translation is CASIPSGRNDEQFF.

The rearrangement joins TRBV7-8 to TRBJ1-1; D uncertain. The germline V gene encodes CDR1 SGHVS and CDR2 FQNEAQ. The ends were cut back, 3 bases at V and 1 base at J, with 9 bases in the middle. The CDR3 contains 14 residues. DNA of the CDR3: TGTGCCAGCAGCTTTACTGGGGAGAACACTGAAGCTTTCTTT. It is translated as CASSFTGENTEAFF.

The gene calls are TRBV27 and TRBJ1-4; D is undetermined. Germline-derived CDR1 and CDR2 are MNHEY and SMNVEV (reference sequence). CDR3 length equals 14 residues. Deletions cut 3 bases from V and 7 bases from J, with 12 bases between. CDR3 DNA: TGTGCCAGCAGTTTTTGGGGATTTGGTGAAAAACTGTTTTTT. It is translated as CASSFWGFGEKLFF.

The chain has TRBV10-2 and TRBJ1-1; 8 positions match TRBD1. From germline, CDR1 is WSHSY and CDR2 SAAADI. With 6 bases clipped from V and 4 bases from J, the junction kept 10 bases outside the gene matches. CDR3 length: 15 amino acids. CDR3 sequence (DNA): TGCGCCAGCAGCAACTATGGACAGGGCGCCACTGAAGCTTTCTTT. Protein product: CASSNYGQGATEAFF.

This clone was seen more than once but under ten times. The chain links TRBV28 to TRBJ2-2; possibly TRBD1 for D (6 bases). The germline V and J ends were trimmed by 3 bases and 2 bases, with 13 bases remaining between them. Germline V gene lookup returns CDR1 MDHEN and CDR2 SYDVKM. The CDR3 spans 16 residues. The CDR3 coding sequence is TGTGCCAGCAGTTTTGTTCGGGACACAAACACCGGGGAGCTGTTTTTT. It codes for CASSFVRDTNTGELFF. The whole variable domain, filled in from reference TRBV28 and TRBJ2-2, reads DVKVTQSSRYLVKRTGEKVFLECVQDMDHENMFWYRQDPGLGLRLIYFSYDVKMKEKGDIPEGYSVSREKKERFSLILESASTNQTSMYLCASSFVRDTNTGELFFGEGSRLTVL.

The chain recombines TRBV11-3 with TRBJ1-1; 7 bases align to TRBD1. V shed 5 bases and J 4 bases; nucleotides not matched to a gene: 10. The CDR3 is made up of 15 amino acids. Germline CDR1 is SGHNT and CDR2 is YENEEA. The CDR3 DNA is TGTGCCAGCAGCCCGACAGGGAATGGAGGCACTGAAGCTTTCTTT. Translated, it gives CASSPTGNGGTEAFF.